The following is a T cell receptor beta chain sequence with its context. As yet, its antigen is unknown. This entry belongs to a study of PD-1 blockade in classical Hodgkin lymphoma. Study at large: The study gave patients nivolumab 3 mg/kg intravenously every 2 weeks.

No patient escaped relapse after autologous stem cell transplantation, and brentuximab vedotin exposure varied. Study-level findings and limits: Newly diagnosed patients and complete responders had comparable diversity at baseline. Newly diagnosed patients reportedly had lower baseline TCR diversity than healthy donors.

Profiling relied on immunoSEQ multiplex PCR, and the TCRdb table lists in-frame clones only, not all of them. The table shows about 34,000 clones, with less than 85% occurring only once. The sequencing here drew on peripheral blood mononuclear cells (PBMCs), taken before the second cycle of nivolumab. The receptor's source is a human donor with classical Hodgkin lymphoma.

The CDR3 here is CASSFGSYNSPLHF. CDR3 bases: TGTGCCAGCAGCTTTGGCAGCTATAATTCACCCCTCCACTTT. The chain is built from TRBV7-9 and TRBJ1-6; D is uncertain. V was cut by 3 bases and J by 3 bases, with 6 bases left in between. This CDR3 is 14 amino acids long. Germline CDR1 and CDR2: SEHNR and FQNEAQ (reference sequence).